The 22 T cell receptor beta chains given below trace back to one sample, sequenced in a study of T cell responses to AZD1222 COVID-19 vaccine. Using immunoSEQ multiplex PCR, the repertoire was profiled, and TCRdb retains in-frame clones only, with some absent. The table lists roughly 70,000 clones, approximately 90% of them singletons. Sequenced material: peripheral blood, taken 28 days after the second AZD1222 dose. Receptors were obtained from an adult who received the AZD1222 COVID-19 vaccine.

The chain employs TRBV6-6 and TRBJ1-2; no clear D. Per the germline V gene, CDR1 is MNHNY and CDR2 is SVGAGI (reference sequence). Trimming stripped 2 bases from V and 0 bases from J, with 7 bases between. This CDR3 spans 14 amino acids. Here the CDR3 DNA reads TGTGCCAGCAGTTACAATACGCCTAACTATGGCTACACCTTC. Protein product: CASSYNTPNYGYTF.

V is TRBV5-1 and J is TRBJ2-7, with TRBD2 matching 7 bases. J gave up 0 bases and V 4 bases, and 7 bases lay outside the gene matches. CDR1 SGHRS and CDR2 YFSETQ come from the germline V gene. The CDR3 is 15 amino acids. The CDR3 coding sequence is TGCGCCAGCAGCACCCAAAGCGGGGCCTCCTACGAGCAGTACTTC. It specifies CASSTQSGASYEQYF.

The V gene is TRBV6-4, the J gene TRBJ1-1; the D is unclear. Looked up from germline, CDR1 is MRHNA and CDR2 is SNTAGT. V lost 2 bases to trimming and J lost 1 base, with 5 bases between them. This CDR3 spans 13 amino acids. Here the CDR3 reads CASSDGENTEAFF. For the CDR3, the DNA is TGTGCCAGCAGTGACGGGGAGAACACTGAAGCTTTCTTT.

The V and J genes are TRBV28 and TRBJ2-1, with D possibly TRBD2 on 5 matching bases. The germline gives CDR1 MDHEN, CDR2 SYDVKM. Trimming removed 4 bases at V and 8 bases at J, with 18 bases between. The CDR3 has 15 amino acids. CDR3 residues: CASSSPQQAGDEQFF. Written as DNA, the CDR3 is TGTGCCAGCAGTTCCCCCCAGCAGGCGGGCGATGAGCAGTTCTTC.

The chain is built from TRBV19 and TRBJ1-5; TRBD1 is a possible D gene (5 bases). This CDR3 region has 13 residues. In germline, CDR1 is LNHDA, CDR2 SQIVND (reference sequence). V dropped 7 bases and J dropped 4 bases, with 11 bases sitting between them. The CDR3 protein is CASTPGLNQPQHF. The CDR3 bases are TGTGCCAGTACCCCAGGGCTTAATCAGCCCCAGCATTTT.

The chain links TRBV1 to TRBJ1-2; the table gives TRBD1 as D, unverified against the DNA. TRBV1 is a documented pseudogene. The CDR3 has 14 amino acids. CDR3 protein: CTSSQGIRAYGYTF. For the CDR3, the DNA is TGCACCAGCAGCCAAGGGATCAGGGCCTATGGCTACACCTTC.

The chain uses TRBV18 and TRBJ1-3, with D unclear. The V end lost 1 base, the J end lost 8 bases, and 15 bases lay between the germline ends. This CDR3 is built from 15 residues. CDR1 and CDR2 (germline): KGHSH, LQKENI. CDR3 bases: TGTGCCAGCTCACCACAGAGTCGGCTCTGGGACACCATATATTTT. Amino acid sequence: CASSPQSRLWDTIYF.

The CDR3 is CASSISSGGTYEQYF. The CDR3 DNA reads as TGTGCCAGTAGTATAAGCAGCGGGGGAACCTACGAGCAGTACTTC. The gene calls are TRBV19 and TRBJ2-7; 8 nucleotides align to TRBD2. CDR1 and CDR2 (germline): LNHDA, SQIVND (reference sequence). The CDR3 extends over 15 amino acids. Unmatched junction bases numbered 5, after V lost 2 bases and J lost 2 bases.

V usage is TRBV5-4 and J usage is TRBJ1-6; D gene unclear. Per the germline V gene, CDR1 is SGHNT and CDR2 is YYREEE (reference sequence). Deletions cut 4 bases from V and 7 bases from J, with 18 bases between. The CDR3 totals 16 residues. The CDR3 here is CASSTLLDYENSPLHF. The CDR3 coding sequence is TGTGCCAGCAGCACCCTGCTGGACTACGAAAATTCACCCCTCCACTTT.

The J gene is TRBJ2-1, the V gene TRBV6-5; D is ambiguous. Germline CDR1 is MNHEY and CDR2 is SVGAGI. CDR3 length: 14 amino acids. The V and J ends lost 6 bases and 4 bases respectively, with 13 bases between them. The CDR3 DNA reads TGTGCCAGCAGCCCCGGAGACTCATACAATGAGCAGTTCTTC. Its protein product is CASSPGDSYNEQFF.

The chain recombines TRBV4-2 with TRBJ2-7; perhaps D is TRBD1 or TRBD2 (5 bases each). V lost 1 base and J lost 6, with 13 bases in between. In germline, CDR1 is LGHNA, CDR2 YNFKEQ. This CDR3 contains 14 residues. The CDR3 sequence: CASSQATLGVEQYF. CDR3 sequence (DNA): TGTGCCAGCAGCCAAGCCACACTAGGGGTCGAGCAGTACTTC.

The CDR3 is CASSLIPSRYYEQYF. As DNA, the CDR3 is TGTGCCAGCAGTTTAATCCCTAGCAGATACTACGAGCAGTACTTC. This rearrangement joins TRBV27 to TRBJ2-7; D might be TRBD2 (5 bases). This CDR3 contains 15 residues. Germline CDR1 MNHEY, CDR2 SMNVEV (reference sequence). V was trimmed by 2 bases and J by 3 bases, leaving 14 bases between them.

CDR3 residues: CASSDRQGTGPFSEAFF. The CDR3 nucleotides are TGCGCCAGCAGCGACCGACAAGGGACAGGGCCCTTCTCTGAAGCTTTCTTT. The V call is TRBV10-2, the J call TRBJ1-1; 9 nucleotides line up with TRBD1. This CDR3 contains 17 residues. V gave up 6 bases and J gave up 6 bases; unmatched junction bases: 17. From germline, CDR1 is WSHSY and CDR2 SAAADI.

Only one count was recorded for this clone. The chain combines TRBV5-4 with TRBJ2-3; D remains unclear. The germline V and J ends were trimmed by 6 bases and 2 bases, with 10 bases remaining between them. Germline CDR1 SGHNT, CDR2 YYREEE (reference sequence). CDR3 length: 13 residues. CDR3 sequence reads: CASTLGTTDTQYF. DNA for the CDR3: TGTGCCAGCACCCTGGGAACCACAGATACGCAGTATTTT.

This rearrangement joins TRBV30 to TRBJ1-2; weak D call: TRBD1 (6 bases). Germline V gene lookup returns CDR1 GTSNPN and CDR2 SVGIG (reference sequence). This CDR3 is built from 12 residues. V was pared by 2 bases and J by 8 bases, with 12 bases between. The chain's CDR3 is CAWSNPTGGYTF. As DNA, the CDR3 is TGTGCCTGGAGTAACCCTACAGGGGGCTACACCTTC.

This chain uses TRBV2 with TRBJ1-2, with D possibly being TRBD1 (5 bases). This CDR3 contains 14 residues. Trimming took 4 bases from V and 4 from J, leaving 13 bases between them. Germline V gene data show CDR1 as SNHLY and CDR2 as FYNNEI. In DNA form, the CDR3 reads TGTGCCAGCAGTGTTTTGGGGGTGGGCTATGGCTACACCTTC. Protein product: CASSVLGVGYGYTF.

This rearrangement joins TRBV7-9 to TRBJ1-1; the D is unclear. This CDR3 region has 14 residues. Trimming pared 2 bases from V and 6 bases from J, leaving 13 bases between. Per germline, CDR1 SEHNR and CDR2 FQNEAQ (reference sequence). This CDR3 is CASSLRILGAEAFF. For the CDR3, the DNA is TGTGCCAGCAGCTTAAGAATTCTTGGGGCTGAAGCTTTCTTT.

The chain has TRBV3-1 (or the pseudogene TRBV3-2) and TRBJ2-5; 9 positions agree with TRBD2. Per germline, CDR1 LGHDT and CDR2 YNNKEL (reference sequence). The junction had 18 bases not matched to a gene; V was cut back by 6 bases and J by 4 bases. The CDR3 contains 18 residues. The DNA of the CDR3 is TGTGCCAGCAGTCCCCTCGCGGGAGGGCCGCGGTGGGGAGAGACCCAGTACTTC. Amino acids: CASSPLAGGPRWGETQYF.

The gene calls are TRBV19 and TRBJ1-2; D may be TRBD1 (6 bases). V lost 6 bases and J 4 bases, leaving 21 bases between the germline ends. The CDR3 is 16 residues long. Germline CDR1 and CDR2: LNHDA and SQIVND (reference sequence). The chain's CDR3 is CASSQMRVTGGYGYTF. The CDR3 DNA follows: TGTGCCAGTAGCCAAATGAGGGTGACAGGAGGCTATGGCTACACCTTC.

The V call is TRBV3-1 (or the pseudogene TRBV3-2), the J call TRBJ1-2; D uncertain. The CDR3 has 17 residues. Germline V gene data show CDR1 as LGHDT and CDR2 as YNNKEL (reference sequence). Trimming left V 0 bases short and J 0 bases short, with 14 bases between. As DNA, the CDR3 is TGTGCCAGCAGCCAAGATCTGGTAAGGGTAGCTAACTATGGCTACACCTTC. It specifies CASSQDLVRVANYGYTF.

The chain is built from TRBV3-1 (or the pseudogene TRBV3-2) and TRBJ2-5; D uncertain. Trimming left V 5 bases short and J 5 bases short, with 12 bases between. The CDR3 extends over 13 amino acids. The V gene's germline CDR1 is LGHDT and CDR2 YNNKEL (reference sequence). The CDR3 sequence: CASSTTQRETQYF. The CDR3 DNA reads TGTGCCAGCAGCACCACCCAGAGGGAGACCCAGTACTTC.

CDR3 in DNA: TGTGCCGTCAGGGGGGAGACCACAGATACGCAGTATTTT. Translated: CAVRGETTDTQYF. This rearrangement joins TRBV5-4 to TRBJ2-3; possibly TRBD1 for D (7 bases). CDR1 SGHNT and CDR2 YYREEE come from the germline V gene (reference sequence). Trimming took 10 bases from V and 2 from J, leaving 14 bases between them. This CDR3 has 13 residues.